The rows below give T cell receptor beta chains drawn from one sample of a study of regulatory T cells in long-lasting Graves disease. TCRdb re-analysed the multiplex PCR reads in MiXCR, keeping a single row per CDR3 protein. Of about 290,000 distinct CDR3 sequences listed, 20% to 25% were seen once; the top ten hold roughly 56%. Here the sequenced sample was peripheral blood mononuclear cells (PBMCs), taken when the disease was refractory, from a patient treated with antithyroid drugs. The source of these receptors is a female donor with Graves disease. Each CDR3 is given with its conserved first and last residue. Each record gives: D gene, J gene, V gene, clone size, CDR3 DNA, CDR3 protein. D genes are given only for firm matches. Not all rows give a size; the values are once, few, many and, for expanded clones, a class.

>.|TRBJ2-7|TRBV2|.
TGTGCCAGCCGGGACTGGCTGAACACCGGGGAGCAGTACTTC
CASRDWLNTGEQYF
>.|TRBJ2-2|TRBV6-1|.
TGTGCCAGCAGACCTACCGTCAACACCGGGGAGCTGTTTTTT
CASRPTVNTGELFF
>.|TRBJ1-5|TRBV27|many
TGTGCCAGCAGTTTACGGGGAGGGAATCAGCCCCAGCATTTT
CASSLRGGNQPQHF
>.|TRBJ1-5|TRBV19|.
TGTGCCAGCAACAGAAACGACAATCAGCCCCAGCATTTT
CASNRNDNQPQHF
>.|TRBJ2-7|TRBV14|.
TGTGCCAGCAGCCAGCAGGGACCCTACGAGCAGTACTTC
CASSQQGPYEQYF
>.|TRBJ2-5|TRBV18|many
TGTGCCAGCTCACCACCTTCGCGGGCCGAAGAGACCCAGTACTTC
CASSPPSRAEETQYF
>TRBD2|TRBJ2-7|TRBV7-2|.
TGTGCCAGCAGCCGATTAGCGGGAGGGGACTACGAGCAGTACTTC
CASSRLAGGDYEQYF
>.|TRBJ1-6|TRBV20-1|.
TGCAGTGCTAGGGGGACACCTTCAGCCCTCCACTTT
CSARGTPSALHF
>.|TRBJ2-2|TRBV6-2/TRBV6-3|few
TGTGCCAGCAGTTATTGGGCTAGCTCGTCCGCCGGGGAGCTGTTTTTT
CASSYWASSSAGELFF
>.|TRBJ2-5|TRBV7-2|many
TGTGCCAGCAGTGTTCCAGTCGTACTCGGGCAAGAGACCCAGTACTTC
CASSVPVVLGQETQYF
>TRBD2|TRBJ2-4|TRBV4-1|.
TGCGCCAGCAGCCAATTCGGGACTAGCGTAAACATTCAGTACTTC
CASSQFGTSVNIQYF
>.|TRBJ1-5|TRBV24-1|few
TGTGCCACCAGCCTAACCGGGACTGTTGGTGAGCCCCAGCATTTT
CATSLTGTVGEPQHF
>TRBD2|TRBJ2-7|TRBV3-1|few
TGTGCCAGCAGCCAAGGGGGACTAGCGGACTACGAGCAGTACTTC
CASSQGGLADYEQYF
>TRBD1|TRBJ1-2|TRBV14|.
TGTGCCAGCAGCCGAGGACAGGGGGCAGCTAACTATGGCTACACCTTC
CASSRGQGAANYGYTF
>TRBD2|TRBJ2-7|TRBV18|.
TGTGCCAGCTCAGAAGGACTAGCGGGAGGGTCCTACGAGCAGTACTTC
CASSEGLAGGSYEQYF
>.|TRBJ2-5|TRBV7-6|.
TGTGCCAGCAGCTTAAACACGGGAAAAGAGACCCAGTACTTC
CASSLNTGKETQYF
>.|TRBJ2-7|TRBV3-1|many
TGTGCCAGCAGCGTGGTTCGGGAGAGTCTAGCCGAGCAGTACTTC
CASSVVRESLAEQYF
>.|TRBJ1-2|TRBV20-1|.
TGCAGTGCTAGTAGACAGATAAACTATGGCTACACCTTC
CSASRQINYGYTF
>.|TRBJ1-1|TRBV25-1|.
TGTGCCAGCAGTGAGAGGCCGAACACTGAAGCTTTCTTT
CASSERPNTEAFF
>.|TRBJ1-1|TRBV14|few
TGTGCCAGCAGCCAAGGGTCCTTTGAAGCTTTCTTT
CASSQGSFEAFF
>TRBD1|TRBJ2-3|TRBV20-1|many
TGCAGTGCCCAGGGACAGGGGGCGAGCACAGATACGCAGTATTTT
CSAQGQGASTDTQYF
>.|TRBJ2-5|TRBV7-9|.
TGTGCCAGCAGCTTAGTGGTATCAAGGGAGACCCAGTACTTC
CASSLVVSRETQYF
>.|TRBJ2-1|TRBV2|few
TGTGCCAGCAGTGAAAAAGGCAGTTCCTTCAATGAGCAGTTCTTC
CASSEKGSSFNEQFF
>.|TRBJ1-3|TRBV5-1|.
TGCGCCAGCAGCTTTGAAGCAGGAAACACCATATATTTT
CASSFEAGNTIYF
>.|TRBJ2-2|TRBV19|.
TGTGCCAGTTTCAGTTCCGGGGAGCTGTTTTTT
CASFSSGELFF
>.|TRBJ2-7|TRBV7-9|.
TGTGCCAGCAGCTTAGGGGCGTCCGGGTCCGAGCAGTACTTC
CASSLGASGSEQYF
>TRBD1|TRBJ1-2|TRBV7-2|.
TGTGCCAGCAGCGAGGGACAGGGAGGTTCCTATGGCTACACCTTC
CASSEGQGGSYGYTF
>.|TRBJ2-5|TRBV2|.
TGTGCCAGCAGCCAGCGGGAAGAGACCCAGTACTTC
CASSQREETQYF
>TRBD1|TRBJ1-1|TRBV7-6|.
TGTGCCAGCAGCGGGACAGACGAAGCTTTCTTT
CASSGTDEAFF
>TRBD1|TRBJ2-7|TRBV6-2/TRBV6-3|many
TGTGCCAGCCTACAAGCACCGGGACAGGGGGCCTACGAGCAGTACTTC
CASLQAPGQGAYEQYF
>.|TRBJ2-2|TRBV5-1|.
TGCGCCAGCAGCCTGGACAATCCGAACACCGGGGAGCTGTTTTTT
CASSLDNPNTGELFF
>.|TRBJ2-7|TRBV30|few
TGTGCCTGGAGCGAAATGGGGGCACCTAACCCCCACGAGCAGTACTTC
CAWSEMGAPNPHEQYF
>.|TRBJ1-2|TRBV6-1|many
TGTGCCAGCAGCATAACCCCCAAAGACAACTATGGCTACACCTTC
CASSITPKDNYGYTF
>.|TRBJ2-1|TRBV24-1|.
TGTGCCACCAGTGATTTAGGTGTGAGCATGGATGAGCAGTTCTTC
CATSDLGVSMDEQFF
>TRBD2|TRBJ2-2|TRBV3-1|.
TGTGCCAGCAGCCAGTGGCTAGCGGGAGTTACCGGGGAGCTGTTTTTT
CASSQWLAGVTGELFF
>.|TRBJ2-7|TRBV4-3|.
TGCGCCAGCAGCCAAGATCCCGGGGCTTACGAGCAGTACTTC
CASSQDPGAYEQYF
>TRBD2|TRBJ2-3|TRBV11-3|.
TGTGCCAGCAGCCCACAAGCGGGAGTGGCAGATACGCAGTATTTT
CASSPQAGVADTQYF
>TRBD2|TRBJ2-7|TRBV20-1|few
TGCAGTGCTTTCAGCGGTCGACTAGCGGGAGTCGAGCAGTACTTC
CSAFSGRLAGVEQYF
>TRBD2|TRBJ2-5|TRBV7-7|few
TGTGCTAGCAGCTTAAACCCTAGCGGGAGAGAGACCCAGTACTTC
CASSLNPSGRETQYF
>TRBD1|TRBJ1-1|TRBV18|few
TGTGCCAGCTCAACGACAGGGGGCACTGAAGCTTTCTTT
CASSTTGGTEAFF
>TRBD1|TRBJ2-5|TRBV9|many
TGTGCCAGCAGTGAGGGACAGGGACTCGAGACCCAGTACTTC
CASSEGQGLETQYF
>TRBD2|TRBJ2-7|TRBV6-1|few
TGTGCCAGCAAACTAGCGGGAAGCTCCTACGAGCAGTACTTC
CASKLAGSSYEQYF
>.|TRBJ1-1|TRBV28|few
TGTGCCAGCAGCAGGGTCTTTAACACTGAAGCTTTCTTT
CASSRVFNTEAFF